The clone carrying this TCR beta chain was counted only a few times. Its antigen remains unidentified. MiXCR, applied by TCRdb to the RT-PCR reads, yields one record per CDR3 protein. Among several thousand distinct CDR3 sequences listed, 77% were seen once. Germline V CDR1 and CDR2: DFQATT, SNEGSKA (reference sequence). Trimming shortened V by 6 bases and J by 8 bases, and 23 bases separated the two germline ends. The CDR3 extends over 16 amino acids. This sample is drawn from a study of yellow fever vaccine responses in identical twins. Findings of the study overall: Reported findings indicate that twins' vaccine T cell responses seemed partially convergent, partially personalized.

This receptor was obtained from a woman younger than 35 who received the yellow fever vaccine. The chain couples TRBV20-1 to TRBJ1-6; D not certain. Sample: T cells from blood (PBMCs), unsorted or a sorted subset (not recorded which), taken before or after yellow fever vaccination (not recorded which). Here the CDR3 DNA reads TGCAGTGCGACTAATCCGGGATTAATCGGGGATTCACCCCTCCACTTT. Its protein product is CSATNPGLIGDSPLHF.